This TCR beta chain appears in the sequencing data of a study of molecular identifiers for immune sequencing clone quantification. Bulk TCR libraries were made with methods that had been previously described and with listed TCR primers. Using its own MiXCR run on the PCR reads, TCRdb lists one record per CDR3 protein. The sample yields some 650,000 distinct CDR3 sequences, just under 20% seen once. In regard to this clonotype: A much bigger clone sits one base away, suggesting this may be a read error.

Germline assignment: CDR1 MNHEY and CDR2 SMNVEV (reference sequence). The CDR3 spans 15 residues. Sequenced sample: naive CD8+ T cells from blood, with Jurkat cell RNA spiked in. Subset: FACS-sorted CD8+CD4-CCR7+CD45RA+ naive T cells. The chain is built from TRBV27 and TRBJ2-3; possibly TRBD1 or TRBD2 for D (5 bases each). This receptor was obtained from a human donor in good health. Some libraries in this study had Jurkat cell RNA spiked in. The CDR3 coding sequence is TGTGCCGGCAGTTCGCTTCTCGGGGCGACAGATACGCAGTATTTT. Protein: CAGSSLLGATDTQYF.